The sequence of this T cell receptor beta chain was determined in a study of T cells in Graves' hyperthyroidism and ophthalmopathy (dated by TCRdb to between 2018 and 2020). At the level of the whole study: Peripheral blood was sampled at the time of initial diagnosis, prior to any treatment. To identify TCR V-J signatures that set the groups apart, the researchers used a discovery cohort of 100 patients, made up of under 50 with Graves' ophthalmopathy and some 55 with stable Graves' hyperthyroidism. Whether ophthalmopathy could be predicted prospectively was tested in an independent validation cohort made up of some 20 hyperthyroidism patients plus 17 patients who later progressed to ophthalmopathy. The roughly 91 discovery patients were randomly divided into training and test sets at a 7:3 ratio. In more than five Graves' hyperthyroidism patients, the study also compared T-cell repertoires from thyroid tissue with T-cell repertoires from blood. After blood sampling, hyperthyroidism patients were treated with methimazole at a starting dose of 30 mg daily, and ophthalmopathy patients were treated with high-dose intravenous methylprednisolone. The paper describes TCR Vbeta CDR3 sequencing of 140 or so peripheral blood samples, made up of roughly 45 ophthalmopathy patients, 70 to 75 hyperthyroidism patients and approximately 17 progressor patients.

The TCR beta CDR3 regions were amplified from the RNA transcripts. The first round of RT-PCR for the TCR CDR3 was performed with the HTBI primer set and the Qiagen OneStep RT-PCR kit. Libraries were constructed in a second round of multiplex PCR, after which size selection and purification were carried out. Libraries were sequenced paired-end with 100 bp reads on an Illumina HiSeq2000. In the paper's pipeline: Raw data were processed with SOAPnuke, discarding reads with adapters, uncalled bases, mean Phred below 15, or no exact constant-primer or identifier match. COPE v1.2.5 was used to merge the high-quality paired reads, and each unique nucleotide sequence was defined as a clonotype. Clonotypes were aligned to IMGT TRBV, TRBD and TRBJ reference segments using MiTCR v1.1. Only V-J combinations with frequency above 0.0001, covering roughly 99% of repertoires, were analysed. A TCS score was defined as the ratio of F50 (clonal expansion) to E x V (chaos), with BLOSUM62-based TCRdist applied between CDR3 peptides within each V-J. Welch's t-statistics and random forest reduced 500 to 650 V-J features to about 12, which were used in a naive Bayes classifier (R e1071). Thyroid-blood repertoire similarity was quantified with the Morisita-Horn index. The public sequencing data were trimmed at Q25 with fastp and processed into clonotypes with MiXCR by TCRdb, which kept only in-frame beta chains. Every entry covers one CDR3 protein and lists the most common genes and DNA from its rows. These V and J calls originate from TCRdb's pipeline instead of the authors' own analysis. In this sample the table shows 700,000 to 950,000 distinct CDR3 sequences, 35% of which occur a single time. Together, the top ten hold more than 25% of the sample.

Broad study findings and their caveats: Most expanded thyroid clonotypes (frequency above 0.001) were also found in blood, which suggests that blood repertoires may mirror thyroid immune responses. No statistical method was used to set the sample size in advance, and investigators knew the group allocation. A model built on a 13 V-J signature distinguished ophthalmopathy from stable hyperthyroidism, reaching 85% to 90% sensitivity and approximately 83% specificity in cross-validation and 80%/75% in testing. In validation, the model predicted progression to ophthalmopathy a median of approximately 6.6 months before onset, with 65% to 71% sensitivity and about 72% specificity.

A patient counted as having stable Graves' hyperthyroidism if no progression to ophthalmopathy occurred over 18 months of follow-up. Hyperthyroidism patients were aged 18 to 65 years and newly diagnosed, with disease duration of less than 2 months. Exclusion was applied to patients with uncontrolled infections, other autoimmune diseases, pregnancy or lactation. Clinical symptoms, serum thyroxine and TRAb, thyroid ultrasound, and orbital computed tomography formed the basis for the diagnoses. Ficoll-Paque density gradient centrifugation was used to isolate PBMCs from 9.5 to 10 ml of fresh peripheral blood. Total RNA was extracted with Trizol reagent, and quality was checked on an Agilent 2100 Bioanalyzer. Counted from cysteine to phenylalanine, this CDR3 has 17 amino acids. Only the CDR3 DNA stays, 51 bases, in frame from base 1. Looking up the germline V gene (reference sequence) yields CDR1 SGHKS and CDR2 YYEKEE.

Points on this clonotype: What this receptor recognizes is not known. At one boundary the junction diverges from the germline segment, which might be a read error.

The chain uses TRBV5-5 and TRBJ1-4, with no confidently assigned D gene. The sample taken for sequencing was blood. This clonotype was obtained from a middle-aged woman with Graves' hyperthyroidism. The CDR3 protein sequence reads: CASSGGRDGAFDEKLCF. The DNA reads as follows: TGTGCCAGCAGCGGAGGACGCGACGGTGCCTTTGATGAAAAACTGTGTTTT.